This T cell receptor beta chain was identified in a study of T cells after yellow fever vaccination. General study points: A large majority of primary-vaccination clones showed up again after the booster (about 96% CD4, around 90% CD8). Clonotype sharing between CD4 and CD8 compartments was small. Highly abundant clonotypes carried over from the bulk population could end up in FACS-sorted repertoires as contaminants.

TCRdb processed the 5' RACE reads anew with MiXCR; each CDR3 protein has one entry. The profile covers 100,000 to 150,000 distinct CDR3 sequences, with under 8% appearing a single time and roughly 2.6% taken by the ten largest. There are many counts of this clonotype. Its antigen is unknown. The length of the CDR3 is 13 residues. Trimming left V 4 bases short and J 5 bases short, with 9 bases between. The TCR comes from a man between 18 and 29 years old who received the YFV17D yellow fever vaccine. This specimen consisted of CD4+ T cells sorted from PBMCs, obtained around 10 days after the first yellow fever vaccination. V and J are TRBV12-3 or TRBV12-4 and TRBJ1-5; D unresolved. For the CDR3, the DNA is TGTGCCAGCAGTTCATATCGGGATCAGCCCCAGCATTTT. Protein: CASSSYRDQPQHF.